The rows below give T cell receptor beta chains drawn from one sample of a study of CD8+ T cells in alopecia areata. Sequenced by immunoSEQ multiplex PCR; TCRdb stores in-frame clones only, minus some. This table has approximately 210,000 clones, 64% appearing once. The source was CD4+ T cells sorted from blood, collected at week 4, from a patient treated with tofacitinib. The receptors here all came from a human donor with alopecia areata. The CDR3 runs from the conserved cysteine through the conserved F or W. The order of the fields is V gene, D gene, clone size, J gene, CDR3 DNA, CDR3 protein. A D gene is named only where the DNA matches it firmly. Size is stated for part of the rows, as once, few or many counts, or as a class when the clone is expanded.

V: TRBV5-4
D: TRBD1
size: .
J: TRBJ2-5
DNA: TGTGCCAGCAGCTCGACAGGGGCCGGAGAGACCCAGTACTTC
CDR3: CASSSTGAGETQYF

V: TRBV11-2
D: .
size: .
J: TRBJ2-3
DNA: TGTGCCAGCAGCTTAGGAAGATTTCGGTCAGATACGCAGTATTTT
CDR3: CASSLGRFRSDTQYF

V: TRBV15
D: .
size: .
J: TRBJ2-7
DNA: TGTGCCACCAGCAGAGACGTGGGAGCGCTGGGGGAGCAGTACTTC
CDR3: CATSRDVGALGEQYF

V: TRBV4-1
D: TRBD1
size: .
J: TRBJ1-5
DNA: TGCGCCAGCAGCCTCGGACAGGGCGGCGGTCAGCCCCAGCATTTT
CDR3: CASSLGQGGGQPQHF

V: TRBV29-1
D: TRBD2
size: few
J: TRBJ2-5
DNA: TGCAGCGTTGAAGATCTTTCCGGGGCGGGAGCGGGAGAGACCCAGTACTTC
CDR3: CSVEDLSGAGAGETQYF

V: TRBV29-1
D: .
size: .
J: TRBJ1-1
DNA: TGCAGCGTGCGGTGGGGCGGCACTGAAGCTTTCTTT
CDR3: CSVRWGGTEAFF

V: TRBV7-2
D: TRBD1
size: .
J: TRBJ2-5
DNA: TGTGCCAGCAGCTTAGCATGGACAGGGAAAGAGACCCAGTACTTC
CDR3: CASSLAWTGKETQYF

V: TRBV7-2
D: TRBD2
size: .
J: TRBJ2-5
DNA: TGTGCCAGCAGCTTTACTAGCGGGGGGGCGCAGACCCAGTACTTC
CDR3: CASSFTSGGAQTQYF

V: TRBV7-2
D: TRBD1
size: few
J: TRBJ2-7
DNA: TGTGCCAGCAGCGCCCTCTCCGGGACAGACTACGAGCAGTACTTC
CDR3: CASSALSGTDYEQYF

V: TRBV29-1
D: TRBD1
size: .
J: TRBJ2-5
DNA: TGCAGCGTTGAGGCAGGGGGACAGACCCAGTACTTC
CDR3: CSVEAGGQTQYF

V: TRBV30
D: TRBD1
size: .
J: TRBJ1-5
DNA: TGTGCCTCGGATCGGACAGGGGCCCAAGGGGGCAATCAGCCCCAGCATTTT
CDR3: CASDRTGAQGGNQPQHF

V: TRBV11-3
D: TRBD1
size: .
J: TRBJ1-1
DNA: TGTGCCAGCAGCCAGGGGGCCAGCACTGAAGCTTTCTTT
CDR3: CASSQGASTEAFF

V: TRBV30
D: .
size: few
J: TRBJ1-1
DNA: TGTGCCTGGAGAAGCCCGCCACAGGGAGCTTTCTTT
CDR3: CAWRSPPQGAFF

V: TRBV25-1
D: .
size: .
J: TRBJ2-7
DNA: TGTGCCAGCAGTGAAGGGTCCTACGAGCAGTACTTC
CDR3: CASSEGSYEQYF

V: TRBV6-5
D: .
size: .
J: TRBJ1-1
DNA: TGTGCCAGCAGAGCGTCGGGGAACACTGAAGCTTTCTTT
CDR3: CASRASGNTEAFF

V: TRBV30
D: TRBD1
size: .
J: TRBJ1-1
DNA: TGTGCCTGGAGATTCACAGGGGGCGCTTTCTTT
CDR3: CAWRFTGGAFF

V: TRBV7-9
D: .
size: .
J: TRBJ1-6
DNA: TGTGCCAGCAGCTTAGAAGGTTATTCACCCCTCCACTTT
CDR3: CASSLEGYSPLHF

V: TRBV30
D: .
size: .
J: TRBJ1-1
DNA: TGTGCCTGGAGCGCGGCGGGAAGTATGAACACTGAAGCTTTCTTT
CDR3: CAWSAAGSMNTEAFF